The 8 T cell receptor beta chains listed next were all sequenced from one sample in a study of blood T cell repertoires in COVID-19. Produced via immunoSEQ multiplex PCR; TCRdb's table is partial and in-frame only. The data contain approximately 42,000 clones, 76% of them singletons. Sequenced input: peripheral blood. Every receptor here comes from a man older than 75 with acute or convalescent COVID-19.

The chain couples TRBV5-5 to TRBJ2-2; TRBD2 matches at 7 bases. Germline V gives CDR1 SGHKS, CDR2 YYEKEE (reference sequence). J was trimmed by 2 bases and V by 10 bases; bases with no gene match: 11. CDR3 length equals 15 residues. The CDR3 here is CARPGREINTGELFF. The DNA of the CDR3 is TGTGCCCGTCCGGGGCGGGAGATAAACACCGGGGAGCTGTTTTTT.

The chain couples TRBV5-4 to TRBJ1-1, with D possibly TRBD1 on 6 matching bases. Trimming took off 2 bases at V and 10 bases at J, with 15 bases between the two ends. The CDR3 runs 13 residues. Germline CDR1 and CDR2: SGHNT and YYREEE (reference sequence). CDR3 region: CASSLQGRVGAFF. The CDR3 DNA follows: TGTGCCAGCAGCTTACAGGGTCGGGTCGGAGCTTTCTTT. The whole variable domain, remainder taken from reference TRBV5-4 and TRBJ1-1, is ETGVTQSPTHLIKTRGQQVTLRCSSQSGHNTVSWYQQALGQGPQFIFQYYREEENGRGNFPPRFSGLQFPNYSSELNVNALELDDSALYLCASSLQGRVGAFFGQGTRLTVV.

This clone has a handful of counts. V and J are TRBV10-3 and TRBJ2-1; 9 bases align to TRBD2. Germline V gene sequence: CDR1 ENHRY, CDR2 SYGVKD. J gave up 2 bases and V 6 bases, and 5 bases lay outside the gene matches. The CDR3 covers 15 residues. The CDR3 DNA is TGTGCCATCAGCCCACTAGCGGGCGCCTACAATGAGCAGTTCTTC. The encoded protein is CAISPLAGAYNEQFF.

The rearrangement links TRBV6-4 to TRBJ2-7; D may be TRBD1 (6 bases). In germline, CDR1 is MRHNA, CDR2 SNTAGT. The CDR3 spans 15 residues. The V end was cut by 4 bases, the J end by 1 base, with 14 bases between. The CDR3 sequence: CASSVAIGQSYEQYF. CDR3 DNA: TGTGCCAGCAGTGTGGCTATAGGACAGTCCTACGAGCAGTACTTC.

The chain carries TRBV10-1 and TRBJ2-1, with TRBD2 matching over 15 bases. The V segment lost 6 bases and the J segment 9 bases; nucleotides outside the gene matches: 3. In germline, CDR1 is WNHNN, CDR2 SYGVQD (reference sequence). CDR3 length: 14 residues. The CDR3 DNA sequence: TGCGCCAGCAGCGGGACTAGCGGGGGGAGTGAGCAGTTCTTC. It specifies CASSGTSGGSEQFF.

The genes are TRBV28 and TRBJ2-7; a weak D match, TRBD2 (5 bases). This CDR3 is built from 13 residues. Looked up from germline, CDR1 is MDHEN and CDR2 is SYDVKM. V was pared by 7 bases and J by 0 bases, with 10 bases between. CDR3 sequence (DNA): TGTGCCAGCAACTCCGGGGTCTCCTACGAGCAGTACTTC. Translating it yields CASNSGVSYEQYF.

The chain recombines TRBV28 with TRBJ1-5, with 7 positions matching TRBD1. This CDR3 has 15 residues. Germline trimming cut 6 bases from V and 2 bases from J; bases unmatched to any gene: 7. In germline, CDR1 is MDHEN, CDR2 SYDVKM. CDR3 in amino acids: CASRPQGSRNQPQHF. As DNA, the CDR3 is TGTGCCAGCAGGCCACAGGGGTCGCGCAATCAGCCCCAGCATTTT.

The chain joins TRBV15 to TRBJ2-5; 11 bases are shared with TRBD2. Germline trimming cut 5 bases from V and 5 bases from J; bases unmatched to any gene: 1. This CDR3 is 13 amino acids long. The germline V gene encodes CDR1 LNHNV and CDR2 YYDKDF (reference sequence). The DNA of the CDR3 is TGTGCCACCAGCTGGACTAGCGGGGAGACCCAGTACTTC. It specifies CATSWTSGETQYF.